Here is one T cell receptor beta chain with its context. What it binds is not known. The record originates from a study of T cell responses to AZD1222 COVID-19 vaccine. General study findings and limits: Only 5 or 6 AZD1222 recipients tested seropositive at baseline. Close to half of all spike-specific TCRs reportedly target regions of the variants that are unmutated. Donors were largely white British and mainly female; clonal diversity was possibly underestimated.

Second-dose groups at about 4 or about 12 weeks were pooled. Produced via immunoSEQ multiplex PCR; TCRdb's table is partial and in-frame only. The data show around 140,000 clones, 70% to 90% seen once. Between the trimmed V and J ends, which lost 8 bases and 4 bases, there was a span of 3 bases. This CDR3 region has 10 residues. CDR1 MDHEN and CDR2 SYDVKM come from the germline V gene. This chain joins TRBV28 and TRBJ1-3; D not resolved. Sequenced material: peripheral blood, taken 28 days after the second AZD1222 dose. The sequence was collected from an adult who received the AZD1222 COVID-19 vaccine. CDR3 residues: CASEGNTIYF. CDR3 sequence (DNA): TGTGCCAGCGAGGGAAACACCATATATTTT. The variable domain in full, completed from reference TRBV28 and TRBJ1-3, reads DVKVTQSSRYLVKRTGEKVFLECVQDMDHENMFWYRQDPGLGLRLIYFSYDVKMKEKGDIPEGYSVSREKKERFSLILESASTNQTSMYLCASEGNTIYFGEGSWLTVV.